Presented here are 6 T cell receptor beta chains from one specimen sequenced in a study of T cell clonotyping in hematopoietic cell transplantation. Here immunoSEQ multiplex PCR was the method, and the copy in TCRdb shows in-frame clones only, minus some. The table records some 5,000 clones, 70% to 80% of them present only once. The sequencing here drew on PBMCs, taken 100 days after allogeneic stem cell transplant. These receptors originate from a male patient aged 45 to 59 who had an allogeneic stem cell transplant from an unrelated donor, so the T cells may come from the graft donor. Some clones in this sample may be carry-over from other donors' samples.

This chain uses TRBV5-1 with TRBJ2-7; D is ambiguous. Between the trimmed V and J ends, which lost 0 bases and 3 bases, there was a span of 7 bases. The CDR3 extends over 13 amino acids. CDR1 is SGHRS, CDR2 YFSETQ, per germline. The CDR3 protein is CASSLALDYEQYF. The CDR3, as DNA: TGCGCCAGCAGCTTGGCCCTGGACTACGAGCAGTACTTC.

V is TRBV29-1 and J is TRBJ2-7, with D unresolved. Germline values: CDR1 SQVTM, CDR2 ANQGSEA. V dropped 4 bases and J dropped 0 bases, with 7 bases sitting between them. The CDR3 totals 12 residues. In nucleotides, the CDR3 is TGCAGCGTTGTGGAAGCCTCCTACGAGCAGTACTTC. Translated: CSVVEASYEQYF.

The V gene is TRBV9, the J gene TRBJ2-7; D unresolved. Trimming stripped 0 bases from V and 1 base from J, with 8 bases between. Germline V gives CDR1 SGDLS, CDR2 YYNGEE. This CDR3 is built from 14 residues. CDR3 in amino acids: CASSVDPRSYEQYF. Here the CDR3 DNA reads TGTGCCAGCAGCGTAGATCCGCGATCCTACGAGCAGTACTTC.

J is TRBJ1-5 and V is TRBV7-9; D not resolved. Trimming pared 7 bases from V and 0 bases from J, leaving 7 bases between. CDR1 and CDR2 (germline): SEHNR, FQNEAQ (reference sequence). The CDR3 totals 13 residues. This CDR3 is CASKRYSNQPQHF. The DNA for the CDR3 is TGTGCCAGCAAAAGATATAGCAATCAGCCCCAGCATTTT.

The rearrangement uses TRBV5-1 and TRBJ1-1; 7 bases align to TRBD1. Germline-derived CDR1 and CDR2 are SGHRS and YFSETQ. The CDR3 sequence is 15 residues long. Trimming took 0 bases from V and 4 from J; bases not matched to a gene: 6. In DNA form, the CDR3 reads TGCGCCAGCAGCTTGGATCAGGGGGTCGGCACTGAAGCTTTCTTT. Protein product: CASSLDQGVGTEAFF.

The chain joins TRBV29-1 to TRBJ2-5; D not resolved. CDR1 SQVTM and CDR2 ANQGSEA come from the germline V gene. The ends were cut back, 5 bases at V and 2 bases at J, with 9 bases in the middle. The CDR3 is 12 residues long. CDR3: CSVQPEQETQYF. The CDR3 nucleotides read TGCAGCGTTCAGCCTGAACAAGAGACCCAGTACTTC. Supplemented by reference TRBV29-1 and TRBJ2-5, the full variable domain reads SAVISQKPSRDICQRGTSLTIQCQVDSQVTMMFWYRQQPGQSLTLIATANQGSEATYESGFVIDKFPISRPNLTFSTLTVSNMSPEDSSIYLCSVQPEQETQYFGPGTRLLVL.